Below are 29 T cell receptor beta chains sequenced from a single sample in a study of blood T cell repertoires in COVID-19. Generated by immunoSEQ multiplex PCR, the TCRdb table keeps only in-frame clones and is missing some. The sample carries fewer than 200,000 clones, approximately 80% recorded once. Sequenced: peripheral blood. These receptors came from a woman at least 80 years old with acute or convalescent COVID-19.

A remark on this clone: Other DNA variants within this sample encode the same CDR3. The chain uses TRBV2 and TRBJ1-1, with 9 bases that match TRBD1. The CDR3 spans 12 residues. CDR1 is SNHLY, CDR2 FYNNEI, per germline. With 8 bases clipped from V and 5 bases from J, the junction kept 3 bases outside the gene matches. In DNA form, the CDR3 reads TGTGCCAGCTCCGGGACAGGGACTGAAGCTTTCTTT. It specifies CASSGTGTEAFF.

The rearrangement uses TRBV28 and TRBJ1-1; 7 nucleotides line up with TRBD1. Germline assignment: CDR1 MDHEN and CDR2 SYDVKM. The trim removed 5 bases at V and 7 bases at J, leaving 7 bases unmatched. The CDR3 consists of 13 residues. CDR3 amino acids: CASSRGTVDEAFF. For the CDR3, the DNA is TGTGCCAGCAGTAGGGGGACAGTGGATGAAGCTTTCTTT.

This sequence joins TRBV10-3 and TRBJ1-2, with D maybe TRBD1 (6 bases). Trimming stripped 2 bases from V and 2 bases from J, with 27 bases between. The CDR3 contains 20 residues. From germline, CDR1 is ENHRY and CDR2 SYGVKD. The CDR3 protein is CAISERVLGDRKYRNYGYTF. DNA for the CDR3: TGTGCCATCAGTGAGAGGGTCTTGGGAGACAGGAAATACCGAAACTATGGCTACACCTTC.

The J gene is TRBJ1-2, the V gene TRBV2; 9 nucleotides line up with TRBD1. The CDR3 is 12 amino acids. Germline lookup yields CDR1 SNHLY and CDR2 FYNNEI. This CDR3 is CATGTGSYGYTF. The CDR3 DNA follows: TGTGCGACAGGGACAGGGTCCTATGGCTACACCTTC.

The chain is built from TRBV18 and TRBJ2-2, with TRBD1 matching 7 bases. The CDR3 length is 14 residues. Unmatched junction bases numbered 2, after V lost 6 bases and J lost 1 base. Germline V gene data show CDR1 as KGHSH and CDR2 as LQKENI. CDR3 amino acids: CASSQGVNTGELFF. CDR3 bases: TGTGCCAGCTCTCAGGGGGTGAACACCGGGGAGCTGTTTTTT.

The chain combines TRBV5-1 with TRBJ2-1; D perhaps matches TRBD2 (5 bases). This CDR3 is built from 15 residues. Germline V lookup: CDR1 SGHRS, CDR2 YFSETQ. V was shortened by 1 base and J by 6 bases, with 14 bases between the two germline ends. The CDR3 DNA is TGCGCCAGCAGCTTGACCGGGATTGGGATCAATGAGCAGTTCTTC. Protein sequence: CASSLTGIGINEQFF.

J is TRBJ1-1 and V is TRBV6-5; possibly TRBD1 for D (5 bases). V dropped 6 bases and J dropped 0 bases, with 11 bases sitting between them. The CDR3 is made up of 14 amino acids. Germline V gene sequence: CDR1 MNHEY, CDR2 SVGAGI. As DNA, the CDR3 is TGTGCCAGCAGCCTTCAGGACATGAACACTGAAGCTTTCTTT. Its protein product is CASSLQDMNTEAFF.

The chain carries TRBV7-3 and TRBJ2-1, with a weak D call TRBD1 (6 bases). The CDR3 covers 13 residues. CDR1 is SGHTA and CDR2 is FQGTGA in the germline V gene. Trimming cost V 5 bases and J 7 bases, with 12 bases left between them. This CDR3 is CASSLQGGNEQFF. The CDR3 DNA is TGTGCCAGCAGCCTACAAGGGGGTAATGAGCAGTTCTTC.

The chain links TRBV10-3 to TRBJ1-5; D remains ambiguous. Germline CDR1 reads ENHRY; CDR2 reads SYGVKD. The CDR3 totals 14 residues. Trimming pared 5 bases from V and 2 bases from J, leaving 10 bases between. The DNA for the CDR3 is TGTGCCATCAGTCAGGACGGGGGCAATCAGCCCCAGCATTTT. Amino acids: CAISQDGGNQPQHF.

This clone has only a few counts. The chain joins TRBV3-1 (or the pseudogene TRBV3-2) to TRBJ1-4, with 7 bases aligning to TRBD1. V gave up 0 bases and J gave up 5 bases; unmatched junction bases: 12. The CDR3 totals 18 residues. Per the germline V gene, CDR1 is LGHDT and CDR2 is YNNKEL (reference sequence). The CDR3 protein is CASSQDLDRRLGNEKLFF. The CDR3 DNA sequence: TGTGCCAGCAGCCAAGACTTGGACAGGCGGTTAGGGAATGAAAAACTGTTTTTT.

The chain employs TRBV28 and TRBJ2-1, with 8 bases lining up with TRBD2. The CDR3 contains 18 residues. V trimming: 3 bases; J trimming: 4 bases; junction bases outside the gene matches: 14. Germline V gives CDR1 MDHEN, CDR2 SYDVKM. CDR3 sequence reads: CASSLPFYAGGPYNEQFF. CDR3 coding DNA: TGTGCCAGCAGTTTGCCGTTTTATGCGGGAGGACCTTACAATGAGCAGTTCTTC.

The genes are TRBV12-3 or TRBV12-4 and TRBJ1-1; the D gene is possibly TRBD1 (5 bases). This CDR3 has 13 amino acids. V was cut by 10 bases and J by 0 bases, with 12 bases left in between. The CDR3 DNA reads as TGTGCCACCGCGGGGGTAGTGAACACTGAAGCTTTCTTT. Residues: CATAGVVNTEAFF.

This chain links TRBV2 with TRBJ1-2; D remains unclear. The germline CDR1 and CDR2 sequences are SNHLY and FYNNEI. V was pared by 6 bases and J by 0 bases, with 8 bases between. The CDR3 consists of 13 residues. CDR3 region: CASRGATNYGYTF. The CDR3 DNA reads TGTGCCAGCAGAGGAGCAACTAACTATGGCTACACCTTC.

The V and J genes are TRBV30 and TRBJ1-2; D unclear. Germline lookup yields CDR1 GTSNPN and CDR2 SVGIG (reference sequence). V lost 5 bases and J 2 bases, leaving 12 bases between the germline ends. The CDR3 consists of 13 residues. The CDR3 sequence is CAWSGKNNYGYTF. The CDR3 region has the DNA TGTGCCTGGTCAGGCAAGAACAACTATGGCTACACCTTC.

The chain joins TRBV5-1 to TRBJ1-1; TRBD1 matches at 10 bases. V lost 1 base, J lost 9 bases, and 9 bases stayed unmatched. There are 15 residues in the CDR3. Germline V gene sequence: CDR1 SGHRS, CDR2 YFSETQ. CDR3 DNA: TGCGCCAGCAGCTTGTCTCCGGACAGGGGGGGAAAAGCTTTCTTT. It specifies CASSLSPDRGGKAFF.

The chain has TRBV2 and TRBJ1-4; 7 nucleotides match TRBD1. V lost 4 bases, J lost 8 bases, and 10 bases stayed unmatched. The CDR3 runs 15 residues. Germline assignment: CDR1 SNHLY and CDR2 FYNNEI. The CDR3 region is CASSATGVGSEKLFF. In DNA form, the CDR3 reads TGTGCCAGCAGTGCCACAGGGGTAGGGAGCGAAAAACTGTTTTTT.

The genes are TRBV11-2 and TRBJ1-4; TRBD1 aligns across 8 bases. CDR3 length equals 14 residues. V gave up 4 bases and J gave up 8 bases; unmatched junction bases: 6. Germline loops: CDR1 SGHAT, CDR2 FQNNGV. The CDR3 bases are TGTGCCAGCAGCTATGGACAGGGTTCGGAAAAACTGTTTTTT. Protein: CASSYGQGSEKLFF.

The CDR3 DNA follows: TGTGCCAGCAGCCCTAGCCAGGGACAGTCTAATGAAAAACTGTTTTTT. This sequence encodes CASSPSQGQSNEKLFF. The chain recombines TRBV4-2 with TRBJ1-4, with 7 bases lining up with TRBD1. This CDR3 spans 16 amino acids. Looked up from germline, CDR1 is LGHNA and CDR2 is YNFKEQ. V gave up 4 bases and J gave up 3 bases; unmatched junction bases: 8.

CDR3: CASSSGLAGALEQYF. The CDR3 nucleotides are TGTGCCAGCAGCTCGGGACTAGCGGGAGCTCTTGAGCAGTACTTC. The V and J genes are TRBV9 and TRBJ2-7; 14 bases map to TRBD2. Trimming took 4 bases from V and 7 from J; bases not matched to a gene: 7. The CDR3 runs to 15 residues. Germline assignment: CDR1 SGDLS and CDR2 YYNGEE.

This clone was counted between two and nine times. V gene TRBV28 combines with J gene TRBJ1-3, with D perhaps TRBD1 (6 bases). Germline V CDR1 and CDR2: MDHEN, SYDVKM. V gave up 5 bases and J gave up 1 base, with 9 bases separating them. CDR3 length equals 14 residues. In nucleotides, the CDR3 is TGTGCCAGCAGTGGGGGGGCATCTGGAAACACCATATATTTT. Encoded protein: CASSGGASGNTIYF.

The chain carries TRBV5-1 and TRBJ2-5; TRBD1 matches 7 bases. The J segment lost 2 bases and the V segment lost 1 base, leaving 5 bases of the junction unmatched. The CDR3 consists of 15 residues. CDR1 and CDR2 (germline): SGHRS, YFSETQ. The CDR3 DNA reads TGCGCCAGCAGCTTGATCGGACAGGATCAAGAGACCCAGTACTTC. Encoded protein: CASSLIGQDQETQYF.

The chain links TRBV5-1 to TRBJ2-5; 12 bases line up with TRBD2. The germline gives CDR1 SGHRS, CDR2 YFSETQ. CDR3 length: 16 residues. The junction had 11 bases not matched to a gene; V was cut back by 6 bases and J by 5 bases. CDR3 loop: CASTIPGLAGRETQYF. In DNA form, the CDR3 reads TGCGCCAGCACCATTCCGGGACTAGCGGGCCGTGAGACCCAGTACTTC.

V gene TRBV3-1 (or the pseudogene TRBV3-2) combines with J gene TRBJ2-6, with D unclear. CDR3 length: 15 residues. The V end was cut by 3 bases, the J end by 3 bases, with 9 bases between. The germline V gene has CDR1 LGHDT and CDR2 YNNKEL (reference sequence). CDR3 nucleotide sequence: TGTGCCAGCAGCCATGGTGGCAATGGGGCCAACGTCCTGACTTTC. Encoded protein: CASSHGGNGANVLTF.

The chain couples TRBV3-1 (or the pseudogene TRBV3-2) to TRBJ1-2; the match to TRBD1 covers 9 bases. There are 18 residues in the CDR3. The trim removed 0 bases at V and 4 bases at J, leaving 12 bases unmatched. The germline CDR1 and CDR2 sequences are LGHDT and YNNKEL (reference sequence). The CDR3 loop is CASSQEPLIGQGPYGYTF. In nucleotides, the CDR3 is TGTGCCAGCAGCCAAGAACCCCTCATCGGACAGGGGCCCTATGGCTACACCTTC.

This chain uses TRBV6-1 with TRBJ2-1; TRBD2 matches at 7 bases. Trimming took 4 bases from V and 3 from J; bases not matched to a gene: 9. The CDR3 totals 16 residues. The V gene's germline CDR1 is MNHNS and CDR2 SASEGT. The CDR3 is CASSAYSSGFYNEQFF. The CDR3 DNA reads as TGTGCCAGCAGTGCCTACAGTAGCGGGTTCTACAATGAGCAGTTCTTC.

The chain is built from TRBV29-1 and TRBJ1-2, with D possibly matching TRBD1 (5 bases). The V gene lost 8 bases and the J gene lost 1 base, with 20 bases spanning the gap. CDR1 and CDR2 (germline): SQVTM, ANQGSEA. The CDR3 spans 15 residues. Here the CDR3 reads CSFQGTGPSNYGYTF. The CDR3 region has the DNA TGCAGCTTTCAGGGTACGGGCCCTAGTAACTATGGCTACACCTTC.

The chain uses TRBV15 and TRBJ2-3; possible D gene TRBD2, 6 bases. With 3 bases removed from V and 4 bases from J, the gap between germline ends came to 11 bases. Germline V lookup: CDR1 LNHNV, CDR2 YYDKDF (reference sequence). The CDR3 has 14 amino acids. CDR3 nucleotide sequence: TGTGCCACCAGCAGCCCCGGGACTTCAGATACGCAGTATTTT. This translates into CATSSPGTSDTQYF. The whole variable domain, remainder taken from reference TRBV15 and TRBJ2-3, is DAMVIQNPRYQVTQFGKPVTLSCSQTLNHNVMYWYQQKSSQAPKLLFHYYDKDFNNEADTPDNFQSRRPNTSFCFLDIRSPGLGDTAMYLCATSSPGTSDTQYFGPGTRLTVL.

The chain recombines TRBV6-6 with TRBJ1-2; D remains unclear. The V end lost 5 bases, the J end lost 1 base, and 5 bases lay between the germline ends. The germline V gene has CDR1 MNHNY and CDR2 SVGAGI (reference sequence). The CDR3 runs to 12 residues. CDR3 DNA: TGTGCCAGCAGTCGCATTAACTATGGCTACACCTTC. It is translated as CASSRINYGYTF.

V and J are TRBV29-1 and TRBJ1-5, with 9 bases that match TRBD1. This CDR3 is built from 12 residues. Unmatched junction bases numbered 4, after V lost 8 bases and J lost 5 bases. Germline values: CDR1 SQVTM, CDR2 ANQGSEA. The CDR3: CSTRQGDQPQHF. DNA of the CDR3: TGCAGCACTAGACAGGGGGATCAGCCCCAGCATTTT. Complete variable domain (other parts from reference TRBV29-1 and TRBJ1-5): SAVISQKPSRDICQRGTSLTIQCQVDSQVTMMFWYRQQPGQSLTLIATANQGSEATYESGFVIDKFPISRPNLTFSTLTVSNMSPEDSSIYLCSTRQGDQPQHFGDGTRLSIL.